This record covers a single T cell receptor beta chain. Its antigen is unidentified. The sample is drawn from a study of cytomegalovirus exposure and HLA in healthy donors. Germline V lookup: CDR1 SNHLY, CDR2 FYNNEI. CDR3 size: 15 residues. V lost 7 bases and J 0 bases, leaving 13 bases between the germline ends. Findings and limits, study-wide: A reported reduction in N-insertions relative to the roughly 700-donor mean was seen in an Asian-associated ancestry cluster in a later analysis.

13 Jbeta primers and 60 Vbeta primers were used for the PCR. Sequencing used immunoSEQ multiplex PCR; TCRdb keeps in-frame clones, though not all of them. Here the sample spans about 150,000 clones, around 77% being singletons. This clonotype was sampled from a man aged 30 to 45 in good health and CMV-seronegative. The rearrangement joins TRBV2 to TRBJ1-5; TRBD1 might be the D (5 bases). Sequencing input: PBMCs. The CDR3 is CASKPQVNSNQPQHF. The CDR3 nucleotides read TGTGCCAGCAAACCACAGGTTAATAGCAATCAGCCCCAGCATTTT.